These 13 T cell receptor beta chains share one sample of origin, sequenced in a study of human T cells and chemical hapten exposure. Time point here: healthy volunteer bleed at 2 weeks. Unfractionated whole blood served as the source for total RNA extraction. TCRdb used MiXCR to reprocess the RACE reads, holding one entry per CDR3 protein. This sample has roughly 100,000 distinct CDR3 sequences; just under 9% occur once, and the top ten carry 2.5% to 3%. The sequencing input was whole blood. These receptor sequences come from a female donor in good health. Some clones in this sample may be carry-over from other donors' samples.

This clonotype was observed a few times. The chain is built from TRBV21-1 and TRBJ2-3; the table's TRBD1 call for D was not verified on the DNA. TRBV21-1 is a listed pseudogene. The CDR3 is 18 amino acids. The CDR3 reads CARERQGREESFTDTQYF. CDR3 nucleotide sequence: TGTGCCAGAGAGAGACAGGGACGGGAGGAGTCGTTTACGGATACGCAGTATTTT.

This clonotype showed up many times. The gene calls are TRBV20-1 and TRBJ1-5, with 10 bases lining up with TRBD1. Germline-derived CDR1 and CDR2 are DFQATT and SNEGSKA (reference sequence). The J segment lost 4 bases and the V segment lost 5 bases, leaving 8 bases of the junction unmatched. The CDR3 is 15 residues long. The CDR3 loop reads CSASTGQGRNQPQHF. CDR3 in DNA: TGCAGTGCTTCAACGGGACAGGGGAGGAATCAGCCCCAGCATTTT.

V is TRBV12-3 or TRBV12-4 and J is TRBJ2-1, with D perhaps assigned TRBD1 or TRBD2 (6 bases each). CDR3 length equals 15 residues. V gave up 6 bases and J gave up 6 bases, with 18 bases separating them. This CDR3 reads CASRRSSGGGNEQFF. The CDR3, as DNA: TGTGCCAGCAGACGCTCGTCCGGGGGCGGCAATGAGCAGTTCTTC.

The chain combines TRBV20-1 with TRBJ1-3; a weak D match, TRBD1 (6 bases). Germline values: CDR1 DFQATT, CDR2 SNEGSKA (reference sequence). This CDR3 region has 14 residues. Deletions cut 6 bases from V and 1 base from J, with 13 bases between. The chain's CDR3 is CSAGDMPSGNTIYF. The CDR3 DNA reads TGCAGTGCGGGGGACATGCCATCTGGAAACACCATATATTTT.

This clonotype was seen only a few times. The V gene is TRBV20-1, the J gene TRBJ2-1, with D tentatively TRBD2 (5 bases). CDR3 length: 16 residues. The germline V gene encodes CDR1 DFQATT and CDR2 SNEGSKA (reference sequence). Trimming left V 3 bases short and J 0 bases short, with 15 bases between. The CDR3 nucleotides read TGCAGTGCTAGGGAGTTTAGCGCTTACTCCTACAATGAGCAGTTCTTC. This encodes CSAREFSAYSYNEQFF.

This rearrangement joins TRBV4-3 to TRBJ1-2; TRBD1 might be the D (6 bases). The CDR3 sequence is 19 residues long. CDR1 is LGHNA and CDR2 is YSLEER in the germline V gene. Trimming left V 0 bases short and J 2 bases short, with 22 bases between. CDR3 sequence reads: CASSQELDRPTPSNYGYTF. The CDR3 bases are TGCGCCAGCAGCCAAGAGCTTGACAGGCCCACACCTTCGAACTATGGCTACACCTTC.

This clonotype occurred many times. The CDR3 reads CASSLGDHEQYF. As DNA, the CDR3 is TGTGCCAGCAGTTTGGGGGACCACGAGCAGTACTTC. V and J are TRBV12-3 or TRBV12-4 and TRBJ2-7; tentatively, D is TRBD1 or TRBD2 (5 bases each). The germline V and J ends were trimmed by 3 bases and 5 bases, with 8 bases remaining between them. This CDR3 comprises 12 residues.

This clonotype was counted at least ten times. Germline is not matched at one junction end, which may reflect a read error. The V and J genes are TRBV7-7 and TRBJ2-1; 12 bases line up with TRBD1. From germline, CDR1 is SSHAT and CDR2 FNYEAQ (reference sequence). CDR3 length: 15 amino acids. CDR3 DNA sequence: TGTGCTAGCAGCCCTGGGACAGGGGGCAAGGATGAGCAGTTCTTC. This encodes CASSPGTGGKDEQFF.

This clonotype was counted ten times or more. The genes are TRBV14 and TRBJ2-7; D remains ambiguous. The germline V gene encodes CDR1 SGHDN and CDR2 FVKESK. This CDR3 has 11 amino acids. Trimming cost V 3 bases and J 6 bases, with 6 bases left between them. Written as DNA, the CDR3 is TGTGCCAGCAGCCAGGGTATCGAGCAGTACTTC. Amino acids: CASSQGIEQYF.

CDR3 DNA sequence: TGTGCCAGCAGTTTCATGGGTATTGTTAAGGATGAGCAGTTCTTC. Translating it yields CASSFMGIVKDEQFF. The chain is built from TRBV12-3 or TRBV12-4 and TRBJ2-1; no reliable D call. Trimming took 3 bases from V and 8 from J, leaving 17 bases between them. The CDR3 has 15 residues.

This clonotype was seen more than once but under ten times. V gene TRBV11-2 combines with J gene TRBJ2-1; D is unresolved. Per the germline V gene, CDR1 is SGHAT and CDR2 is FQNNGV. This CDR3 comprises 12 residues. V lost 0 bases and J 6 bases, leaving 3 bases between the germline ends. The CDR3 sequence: CASSLEFNEQFF. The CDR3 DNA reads TGTGCCAGCAGCTTAGAGTTCAATGAGCAGTTCTTC.

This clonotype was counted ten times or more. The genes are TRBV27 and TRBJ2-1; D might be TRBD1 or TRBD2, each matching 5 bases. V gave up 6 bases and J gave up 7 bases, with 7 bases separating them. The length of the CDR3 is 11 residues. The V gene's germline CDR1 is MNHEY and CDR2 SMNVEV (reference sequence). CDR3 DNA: TGTGCCAGCAGGGGGGAGAATGAGCAGTTCTTC. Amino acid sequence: CASRGENEQFF.

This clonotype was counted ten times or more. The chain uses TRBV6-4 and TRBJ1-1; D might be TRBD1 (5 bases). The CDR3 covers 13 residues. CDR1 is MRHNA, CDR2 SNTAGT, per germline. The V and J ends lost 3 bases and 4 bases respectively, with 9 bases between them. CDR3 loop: CASSERGTTEAFF. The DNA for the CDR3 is TGTGCCAGCAGTGAAAGGGGTACCACTGAAGCTTTCTTT.